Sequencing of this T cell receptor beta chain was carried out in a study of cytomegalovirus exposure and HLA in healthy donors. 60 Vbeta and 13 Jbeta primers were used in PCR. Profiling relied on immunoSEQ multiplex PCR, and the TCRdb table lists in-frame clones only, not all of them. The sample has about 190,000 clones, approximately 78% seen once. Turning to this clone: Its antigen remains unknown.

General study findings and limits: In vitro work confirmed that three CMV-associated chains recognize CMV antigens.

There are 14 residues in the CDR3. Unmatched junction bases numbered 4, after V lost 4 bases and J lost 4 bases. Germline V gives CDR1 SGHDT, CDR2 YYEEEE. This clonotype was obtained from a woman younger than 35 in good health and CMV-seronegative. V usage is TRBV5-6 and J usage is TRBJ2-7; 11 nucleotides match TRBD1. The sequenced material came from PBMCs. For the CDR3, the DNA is TGTGCCAGCAGCCCGGACAGGGGGCTATACGAGCAGTACTTC. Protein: CASSPDRGLYEQYF.